These T cell receptor beta chains were read from a single sample in a study of cytomegalovirus exposure and HLA in healthy donors. Here immunoSEQ multiplex PCR was the method, and the copy in TCRdb shows in-frame clones only, minus some. The sample has over 200,000 clones, 87% seen once. Sequencing used PBMCs. The receptor source for this set is a woman aged 18-35 years in good health and CMV-seropositive. Each CDR3 is given with its conserved first and last residue. Fields, in order: CDR3 length, D gene, clone size, V gene, J gene, CDR3 protein, CDR3 DNA. A D gene is named only where the DNA matches it firmly. Size is omitted from some rows. Given values are once, few, many or a class for expanded clones.

15	TRBD2	.	TRBV10-3	TRBJ2-2	CATGLAGDRTGELFF	TGTGCCACGGGACTAGCGGGAGATCGCACCGGGGAGCTGTTTTTT
13	TRBD1	.	TRBV2	TRBJ1-2	CASRGTVRYGYTF	TGTGCCAGCAGAGGGACAGTCCGGTATGGCTACACCTTC
16	.	.	TRBV27	TRBJ1-5	CASSSRGHISNQPQHF	TGTGCCAGCAGTTCCCGGGGACATATTAGCAATCAGCCCCAGCATTTT
16	TRBD1	.	TRBV7-9	TRBJ1-1	CASSPGQGNLNTEAFF	TGTGCCAGCAGCCCCGGACAGGGAAATCTGAACACTGAAGCTTTCTTT
14	TRBD1	.	TRBV6-1	TRBJ2-7	CASSSTGSSYEQYF	TGTGCCAGCAGCTCGACAGGGAGCTCCTACGAGCAGTACTTC
13	.	.	TRBV12-5	TRBJ1-1	CASGLLERTEAFF	TGTGCTAGTGGTTTGTTAGAGAGGACTGAAGCTTTCTTT
16	TRBD1	.	TRBV7-2	TRBJ2-2	CASSPKDRAYTGELFF	TGTGCCAGCAGCCCAAAGGACAGGGCGTACACCGGGGAGCTGTTTTTT
14	TRBD2	.	TRBV2	TRBJ2-1	CASSRLAGYNEQFF	TGTGCCAGCAGTAGACTAGCGGGGTACAATGAGCAGTTCTTC
15	.	.	TRBV10-1	TRBJ1-1	CASSESGGANTEAFF	TGCGCCAGCAGTGAGTCGGGAGGGGCGAACACTGAAGCTTTCTTT
18	TRBD2	.	TRBV7-7	TRBJ2-3	CASSLRGLAGGGEDTQYF	TGTGCCAGCAGCTTGAGGGGACTAGCGGGAGGGGGTGAAGATACGCAGTATTTT
14	TRBD1	.	TRBV7-3	TRBJ1-1	CASSPETGVTEAFF	TGTGCCAGCAGCCCAGAGACAGGGGTGACTGAAGCTTTCTTT
16	TRBD2	.	TRBV9	TRBJ2-7	CASSPPSGRAGNEQYF	TGTGCCAGCAGCCCACCTAGCGGGAGGGCCGGTAACGAGCAGTACTTC
15	TRBD2	.	TRBV10-2	TRBJ2-7	CASSESSGLVHEQYF	TGCGCCAGCAGTGAGTCGTCGGGACTAGTCCACGAGCAGTACTTC
15	TRBD2	.	TRBV27	TRBJ2-7	CASSPAGGSFYEQYF	TGTGCCAGCAGCCCCGCGGGGGGTTCCTTCTACGAGCAGTACTTC
17	TRBD2	.	TRBV2	TRBJ2-2	CASSVGGLAGRSGELFF	TGTGCCAGCAGTGTAGGTGGTTTAGCGGGAAGGTCCGGGGAGCTGTTTTTT
14	TRBD1	.	TRBV11-2	TRBJ2-7	CASSLGTGGVKQYF	TGTGCCAGCAGCTTGGGGACAGGGGGAGTAAAGCAGTACTTC
16	.	.	TRBV4-1	TRBJ1-4	CASSQVGRGGNEKLFF	TGCGCCAGCAGCCAAGTAGGACGAGGGGGAAATGAAAAACTGTTTTTT
17	TRBD2	.	TRBV28	TRBJ2-1	CASSLAGVGWRYNEQFF	TGTGCCAGCAGCCTAGCGGGAGTTGGGTGGCGATACAATGAGCAGTTCTTC
19	TRBD2	once	TRBV2	TRBJ2-7	CASSATTSGSHPAGVEQYF	TGTGCCAGCAGTGCGACAACTAGCGGGAGTCACCCGGCGGGTGTCGAGCAGTACTTC
19	TRBD1	.	TRBV9	TRBJ2-2	CASSVEGQIIFANTGELFF	TGTGCCAGCAGCGTAGAGGGACAGATCATATTTGCGAACACCGGGGAGCTGTTTTTT
18	TRBD2	.	TRBV6-4	TRBJ2-3	CASRQPGLAGVGTDTQYF	TGTGCCAGCAGGCAACCGGGACTAGCGGGAGTTGGCACAGATACGCAGTATTTT
14	.	.	TRBV28	TRBJ1-1	CASSFGGVNTEAFF	TGTGCCAGCAGCTTCGGCGGGGTAAACACTGAAGCTTTCTTT
13	.	.	TRBV6-6	TRBJ1-1	CASRLQANTEAFF	TGTGCCAGCAGATTACAGGCGAACACTGAAGCTTTCTTT
16	TRBD2	once	TRBV9	TRBJ2-2	CASSVGSSGNTGELFF	TGTGCCAGCAGCGTAGGATCTAGCGGAAACACCGGGGAGCTGTTTTTT
13	.	few	TRBV7-9	TRBJ2-2	CASSLGATGELFF	TGTGCCAGCAGCTTGGGGGCCACCGGGGAGCTGTTTTTT
15	TRBD2	.	TRBV19	TRBJ2-1	CASSIPAGTYNEQFF	TGTGCCAGTAGTATACCAGCGGGAACCTACAATGAGCAGTTCTTC
12	.	.	TRBV6-1	TRBJ1-1	CATNQYGTEAFF	TGTGCCACCAATCAATACGGGACAGAAGCTTTCTTT
13	.	.	TRBV30	TRBJ1-1	CAWSPGQNTEAFF	TGTGCCTGGAGTCCGGGACAGAACACTGAAGCTTTCTTT
15	TRBD1	.	TRBV6-6	TRBJ2-7	CASSYSGTGGYEQYF	TGTGCCAGCAGTTACTCCGGGACAGGGGGCTACGAGCAGTACTTC
16	.	.	TRBV4-1	TRBJ2-3	CASSQEPFDWRDTQYF	TGCGCCAGCAGCCAAGAACCCTTCGATTGGCGGGATACGCAGTATTTT
15	.	.	TRBV4-1	TRBJ1-2	CASSQGQGRNYGYTF	TGCGCCAGCAGCCAAGGGCAGGGGCGGAACTATGGCTACACCTTC
14	.	.	TRBV25-1	TRBJ2-3	CASSPSDGRDTQYF	TGTGCCAGCAGTCCTAGCGATGGGCGGGATACGCAGTATTTT
17	TRBD2	.	TRBV30	TRBJ2-7	CAWRGTSGSVVQYEQYF	TGTGCCTGGAGGGGGACTAGCGGTTCCGTAGTTCAGTACGAGCAGTACTTC
15	.	.	TRBV27	TRBJ2-1	CASSLKGGARGEQFF	TGTGCCAGCAGTTTAAAGGGGGGGGCGCGGGGTGAGCAGTTCTTC
14	.	.	TRBV19	TRBJ1-5	CASSKRERNQPQHF	TGTGCCAGTAGTAAGAGGGAGCGTAATCAGCCCCAGCATTTT
17	.	.	TRBV25-1	TRBJ2-2	CASSDPYTGTNTGELFF	TGTGCCAGCAGTGACCCTTACACAGGGACGAACACCGGGGAGCTGTTTTTT
16	TRBD2	.	TRBV27	TRBJ2-1	CASRKNLAAPFNEQFF	TGTGCCAGCAGAAAAAACCTAGCGGCCCCCTTTAATGAGCAGTTCTTC
16	TRBD1	once	TRBV19	TRBJ2-7	CASRRTNLGQGDEQYF	TGTGCCAGTAGAAGAACCAACCTAGGACAGGGGGACGAGCAGTACTTC
15	TRBD2	.	TRBV27	TRBJ2-5	CASSSISGTSETQYF	TGTGCCAGCAGTTCCATTAGCGGGACCTCAGAGACCCAGTACTTC
17	TRBD1	.	TRBV28	TRBJ2-2	CASSLTPGAGGTGELFF	TGTGCCAGCAGTCTCACTCCCGGCGCAGGGGGCACCGGGGAGCTGTTTTTT
17	TRBD2	.	TRBV19	TRBJ2-7	CASSPGTSGSRVNEQYF	TGTGCCAGTAGTCCGGGGACTAGCGGGAGCAGGGTCAACGAGCAGTACTTC
15	.	.	TRBV6-5	TRBJ1-1	CASSPLGGVNTEAFF	TGTGCCAGCAGTCCACTTGGCGGGGTGAACACTGAAGCTTTCTTT
19	TRBD2	.	TRBV28	TRBJ2-5	CASSHDRTEGTSGKETQYF	TGTGCCAGCAGTCACGATCGGACAGAAGGGACTAGCGGTAAAGAGACCCAGTACTTC
11	.	few	TRBV6-5	TRBJ1-1	CASSLNNEAFF	TGTGCCAGCAGCCTCAACAATGAAGCTTTCTTT
16	TRBD2	.	TRBV16	TRBJ2-7	CASSQPGSSGIREQYF	TGTGCCAGCAGCCAACCCGGCAGTAGCGGGATTCGCGAGCAGTACTTC
14	TRBD1	.	TRBV5-1	TRBJ1-1	CASSLSGGNTEAFF	TGCGCCAGCAGCTTATCAGGGGGGAACACTGAAGCTTTCTTT
13	.	.	TRBV25-1	TRBJ1-1	CASSESGQTEAFF	TGTGCCAGCAGTGAATCCGGACAGACTGAAGCTTTCTTT
16	.	.	TRBV7-6	TRBJ1-4	CASSLALGSYNEKLFF	TGTGCCAGCAGCTTAGCGTTGGGGAGTTATAATGAAAAACTGTTTTTT
16	TRBD1	.	TRBV7-8	TRBJ2-2	CASSSRDRGGTGELFF	TGTGCCAGCAGCTCCCGGGACAGGGGTGGCACCGGGGAGCTGTTTTTT
14	.	.	TRBV5-6	TRBJ1-1	CASSWGGVDTEAFF	TGTGCCAGCAGCTGGGGGGGGGTGGACACTGAAGCTTTCTTT
15	.	.	TRBV27	TRBJ2-2	CASSFHRRNTGELFF	TGTGCCAGCAGTTTCCACAGGAGGAACACCGGGGAGCTGTTTTTT
19	TRBD1	.	TRBV6-1	TRBJ1-1	CASSEMATLGQVGGTEAFF	TGTGCCAGCAGTGAAATGGCCACCCTAGGACAGGTGGGTGGCACTGAAGCTTTCTTT
14	TRBD1	.	TRBV19	TRBJ1-1	CASSLGQANTEAFF	TGTGCCAGTAGTCTCGGACAGGCAAACACTGAAGCTTTCTTT